Included here is one TCR beta chain sequence, with context. Its antigen is not identified. Germline V gene lookup returns CDR1 MNHEY and CDR2 SVGAGI. CDR3 length: 18 residues. V dropped 2 bases and J dropped 6; count of bases not matched to a gene: 14. Via MiXCR, TCRdb re-called the 5' RACE reads, giving one row per CDR3 protein. Among 620,000 or so distinct CDR3 sequences listed, around 16% were seen once. The source of the sample is a study of T cells after yellow fever vaccination. Broader study findings: Abundant clonotypes from the bulk population could have been carried over as contaminants into FACS-sorted repertoires.

This chain joins TRBV6-5 and TRBJ1-2; 11 nucleotides match TRBD1. This clonotype originated in a man between 18 and 35 years old who received the YFV17D yellow fever vaccine. The sample was PBMCs, taken around 5 days after the first yellow fever vaccination. For the CDR3, the DNA is TGTGCCAGCAGTTACCTATCCCGTCACGGACAGGGGGCGAATGGCTACACCTTC. This encodes CASSYLSRHGQGANGYTF.